The next 26 T cell receptor beta chains were all read from a single sample in a study of shared clonotypes between healthy human individuals. Sequencing was performed with immunoSEQ multiplex PCR; in TCRdb, only in-frame clones are kept and a portion is missing. This table holds roughly 2,000,000 clones, over 85% found once. CD8 cells classed as naive were CD45RO-negative and positively selected for CCR7, excluding terminally differentiated effector memory CD45RA+ cells. Sequencing was done on a sample of naive CD8+ T cells from PBMCs. The receptors come from a man younger than 30 in good health. Some clones in this sample may be carry-over from other donors' samples.

This chain joins TRBV5-5 and TRBJ2-1, with 9 bases identical to TRBD1. V gave up 0 bases and J gave up 2 bases; unmatched junction bases: 3. Germline CDR1 and CDR2: SGHKS and YYEKEE (reference sequence). CDR3 size: 16 residues. In DNA, the CDR3 is TGTGCCAGCAGCTTGGCCTGGGACAGGGCCTACAATGAGCAGTTCTTC. It translates to CASSLAWDRAYNEQFF.

This sequence joins TRBV5-5 and TRBJ2-7, with TRBD2 as a possible D gene (7 bases). Trimming cost V 2 bases and J 5 bases, with 11 bases left between them. The CDR3 consists of 13 residues. Per germline, CDR1 SGHKS and CDR2 YYEKEE (reference sequence). In DNA, the CDR3 is TGTGCCAGCAGCTTCGGGGGGCGAGACGAGCAGTACTTC. Protein: CASSFGGRDEQYF.

CDR3 sequence: CAGRQGAGTEETQYF. The CDR3 DNA reads as TGCGCCGGCCGACAGGGGGCAGGGACCGAAGAGACCCAGTACTTC. The V call is TRBV5-1, the J call TRBJ2-5, with 10 bases matching TRBD1. V lost 10 bases, J lost 3 bases, and 12 bases stayed unmatched. CDR1 is SGHRS, CDR2 YFSETQ, per germline. The CDR3 is 15 amino acids. The variable domain in full, completed from reference TRBV5-1 and TRBJ2-5, reads KAGVTQTPRYLIKTRGQQVTLSCSPISGHRSVSWYQQTPGQGLQFLFEYFSETQRNKGNFPGRFSGRQFSNSRSEMNVSTLELGDSALYLCAGRQGAGTEETQYFGPGTRLLVL.

The rearrangement uses TRBV5-6 and TRBJ1-2; D remains unclear. V dropped 0 bases and J dropped 7 bases, with 19 bases sitting between them. Looked up from germline, CDR1 is SGHDT and CDR2 is YYEEEE. This CDR3 is 16 amino acids long. CDR3 DNA: TGTGCCAGCAGCTTGGGGACCCCTGGAAGGGTTGGTGGCTACACCTTC. Translation gives CASSLGTPGRVGGYTF.

The V gene is TRBV28, the J gene TRBJ1-2, with D hard to call. This CDR3 has 11 amino acids. V was pared by 4 bases and J by 8 bases, with 8 bases between. In germline, CDR1 is MDHEN, CDR2 SYDVKM. The CDR3 protein is CASSSVAGYTF. CDR3 DNA sequence: TGTGCCAGCAGTTCAGTAGCCGGCTACACCTTC.

The rearrangement links TRBV9 to TRBJ2-2, with 10 bases matching TRBD2. The length of the CDR3 is 15 residues. Germline V gene lookup returns CDR1 SGDLS and CDR2 YYNGEE. Trimming took 6 bases from V and 3 from J; bases not matched to a gene: 5. CDR3 sequence reads: CASTQREGYTGELFF. CDR3 sequence (DNA): TGTGCCAGCACTCAGCGGGAGGGTTACACCGGGGAGCTGTTTTTT.

The genes are TRBV19 and TRBJ1-2; tentative D call: TRBD1 (5 bases). The V gene lost 4 bases and the J gene lost 0 bases, with 15 bases spanning the gap. CDR1 is LNHDA and CDR2 is SQIVND in the germline V gene (reference sequence). This CDR3 contains 16 residues. The CDR3 coding sequence is TGTGCCAGTAGTACGCACAACCAGGGATCTAACTATGGCTACACCTTC. Translation gives CASSTHNQGSNYGYTF.

The chain has TRBV5-8 and TRBJ2-2; D is possibly TRBD2 (5 bases). CDR1 and CDR2 (germline): SGHTS, YDEGEE. The CDR3 has 13 amino acids. With 2 bases removed from V and 6 bases from J, the gap between germline ends came to 8 bases. The CDR3: CASSFGLAGELFF. CDR3 coding DNA: TGTGCCAGCAGCTTCGGACTGGCCGGGGAGCTGTTTTTT. The variable domain in full, with the rest retrieved from reference TRBV5-8 and TRBJ2-2, is EAGVTQSPTHLIKTRGQQATLRCSPISGHTSVYWYQQALGLGLQFLLWYDEGEERNRGNFPPRFSGRQFPNYSSELNVNALELEDSALYLCASSFGLAGELFFGEGSRLTVL.

The J gene is TRBJ1-2, the V gene TRBV6-5, with 8 bases matching TRBD1. Germline V CDR1 and CDR2: MNHEY, SVGAGI. This CDR3 is built from 14 residues. Unmatched junction bases numbered 9, after V lost 4 bases and J lost 8 bases. The CDR3 here is CASSSGTGLWGYTF. Written as DNA, the CDR3 is TGTGCCAGCAGTTCCGGGACAGGCCTTTGGGGCTACACCTTC.

This clone occurred a few times. This chain links TRBV6-5 with TRBJ1-1; D gene unclear. Germline V gives CDR1 MNHEY, CDR2 SVGAGI. This CDR3 spans 13 amino acids. The V end lost 3 bases, the J end lost 9 bases, and 14 bases lay between the germline ends. CDR3 in amino acids: CASSYSAADQAFF. The CDR3 DNA follows: TGTGCCAGCAGTTATTCGGCGGCAGATCAAGCTTTCTTT.

The chain carries TRBV11-2 and TRBJ2-1; possibly TRBD1 or TRBD2 for D (5 bases each). CDR3 length: 16 residues. CDR1 SGHAT and CDR2 FQNNGV come from the germline V gene. The V and J ends lost 6 bases and 2 bases respectively, with 17 bases between them. CDR3 DNA sequence: TGTGCCAGCAGTAACCTCCGGGACCACACCTACAATGAGCAGTTCTTC. This translates into CASSNLRDHTYNEQFF.

The V and J genes are TRBV30 and TRBJ2-7, with D unresolved. The CDR3 runs to 15 residues. Between the trimmed V and J ends, which lost 4 bases and 2 bases, there was a span of 18 bases. Germline CDR1 and CDR2: GTSNPN and SVGIG (reference sequence). CDR3 region: CAWKRPVRIAYEQYF. The CDR3 DNA reads TGTGCCTGGAAAAGGCCCGTTAGGATTGCCTACGAGCAGTACTTC.

The V call is TRBV29-1, the J call TRBJ2-6, with D maybe TRBD1 (6 bases). This CDR3 comprises 20 residues. Trimming took 7 bases from V and 1 from J, leaving 29 bases between them. Germline V gene lookup returns CDR1 SQVTM and CDR2 ANQGSEA. The CDR3 protein is CSALTPGHSIGVSGANVLTF. Written as DNA, the CDR3 is TGCAGCGCCTTAACCCCGGGACACTCTATCGGGGTGTCTGGGGCCAACGTCCTGACTTTC. Variable domain in full (rest from reference TRBV29-1 and TRBJ2-6): SAVISQKPSRDICQRGTSLTIQCQVDSQVTMMFWYRQQPGQSLTLIATANQGSEATYESGFVIDKFPISRPNLTFSTLTVSNMSPEDSSIYLCSALTPGHSIGVSGANVLTFGAGSRLTVL.

The genes are TRBV2 and TRBJ1-2, with a tentative D call TRBD1 (5 bases). This CDR3 region has 12 residues. Germline values: CDR1 SNHLY, CDR2 FYNNEI. V was shortened by 7 bases and J by 7 bases, with 13 bases between the two germline ends. The CDR3 sequence is CASIDQGLGYTF. CDR3 bases: TGTGCCAGCATCGACCAGGGCCTTGGCTACACCTTC.

Concerning this clone itself: Other DNA sequences in this specimen translate into the identical CDR3. The chain carries TRBV27 and TRBJ2-5, with D possibly being TRBD1 or TRBD2 (5 bases each). Trimming took 4 bases from V and 3 from J, leaving 9 bases between them. The CDR3 spans 13 residues. Germline CDR1 MNHEY, CDR2 SMNVEV (reference sequence). The chain's CDR3 is CASSWDGEETQYF. CDR3 DNA: TGTGCCAGCAGTTGGGACGGGGAAGAGACCCAGTACTTC.

The rearrangement links TRBV5-1 to TRBJ2-1, with D unresolved. CDR1 is SGHRS, CDR2 YFSETQ, per germline. This CDR3 spans 14 amino acids. V lost 0 bases to trimming and J lost 7 bases, with 11 bases between them. CDR3 residues: CASSLAGVWNEQFF. CDR3 coding DNA: TGCGCCAGCAGCTTGGCTGGGGTTTGGAATGAGCAGTTCTTC.

The V and J genes are TRBV2 and TRBJ1-3, with 7 bases lining up with TRBD1. The CDR3 spans 14 residues. Germline V lookup: CDR1 SNHLY, CDR2 FYNNEI. Germline trimming cut 5 bases from V and 7 bases from J; bases unmatched to any gene: 8. This CDR3 reads CASSRQGEQNTIYF. CDR3 DNA sequence: TGTGCCAGCAGTCGACAGGGTGAGCAGAACACCATATATTTT.

The V call is TRBV9, the J call TRBJ1-1, with D maybe TRBD1 (5 bases). V lost 0 bases and J 6 bases, leaving 15 bases between the germline ends. The CDR3 length is 15 residues. From germline, CDR1 is SGDLS and CDR2 YYNGEE. The CDR3 nucleotides are TGTGCCAGCAGCGTAGGTTTGGGGTGGGACGCTGAAGCTTTCTTT. Translated: CASSVGLGWDAEAFF.

The V and J genes are TRBV9 and TRBJ2-6, with TRBD1 identical over 7 bases. The J segment lost 0 bases and the V segment lost 3 bases, leaving 12 bases of the junction unmatched. CDR1 is SGDLS and CDR2 is YYNGEE in the germline V gene. CDR3 size: 19 residues. DNA of the CDR3: TGTGCCAGCAGCGCGGGACAGACCTATATCTTCTCTGGGGCCAACGTCCTGACTTTC. This encodes CASSAGQTYIFSGANVLTF.

This clone has only one observation. Other DNA sequences from this sample encode an identical CDR3 as well. The V call is TRBV27, the J call TRBJ2-1; TRBD1 or TRBD2 may be the D gene (5 bases each). The V gene lost 3 bases and the J gene lost 2 bases, with 8 bases spanning the gap. The length of the CDR3 is 14 residues. Germline CDR1 is MNHEY and CDR2 is SMNVEV (reference sequence). The CDR3 nucleotides are TGTGCCAGCAGTTTGGGGGTAGCCTACAATGAGCAGTTCTTC. This translates into CASSLGVAYNEQFF.

This clone came up once. The V gene is TRBV7-9, the J gene TRBJ2-7; 8 nucleotides line up with TRBD1. Germline CDR1 and CDR2: SEHNR and FQNEAQ (reference sequence). The V segment lost 4 bases and the J segment 2 bases; nucleotides outside the gene matches: 13. The CDR3 totals 17 residues. The CDR3 sequence: CASSSKTGTGYTYEQYF. The CDR3 bases are TGTGCCAGCAGCTCGAAAACCGGGACAGGTTATACCTACGAGCAGTACTTC.

The chain joins TRBV18 to TRBJ2-1; 9 positions match TRBD2. The V gene end was trimmed by 1 base and the J gene end by 4 bases; junction bases not matched to a gene: 5. The CDR3 covers 16 residues. Looked up from germline, CDR1 is KGHSH and CDR2 is LQKENI. The CDR3, as DNA: TGTGCCAGCTCACCACTGACTAGCGGAAGATACAATGAGCAGTTCTTC. It translates to CASSPLTSGRYNEQFF.

This clone has just a few counts. V gene TRBV29-1 combines with J gene TRBJ2-7; D gene ambiguous. The ends were cut back, 7 bases at V and 5 bases at J, with 21 bases in the middle. The CDR3 runs to 14 residues. Germline assignment: CDR1 SQVTM and CDR2 ANQGSEA. The CDR3 region is CSAAGSSAGNEQYF. The CDR3 nucleotides are TGCAGCGCCGCCGGATCTTCTGCTGGGAACGAGCAGTACTTC.

The rearrangement uses TRBV27 and TRBJ1-2; 7 bases match TRBD1. V lost 3 bases and J lost 5; bases outside the gene matches: 15. Germline loops: CDR1 MNHEY, CDR2 SMNVEV (reference sequence). The CDR3 consists of 17 residues. The chain's CDR3 is CASSLLASTGALYGYTF. The CDR3 DNA reads TGTGCCAGCAGTTTGCTAGCCTCTACAGGGGCGCTTTATGGCTACACCTTC.

As regards this clone: This sample also contains other DNA sequences that code for the same CDR3. The chain has TRBV9 and TRBJ1-1; D is possibly TRBD1 (5 bases). The CDR3 has 15 residues. CDR1 is SGDLS and CDR2 is YYNGEE in the germline V gene. Trimming pared 1 base from V and 1 base from J, leaving 11 bases between. The CDR3 sequence: CASSVSGGANTEAFF. The CDR3 region has the DNA TGTGCCAGCAGCGTATCGGGAGGGGCGAACACTGAAGCTTTCTTT.

The J gene is TRBJ2-3, the V gene TRBV10-1; tentative D call: TRBD2 (7 bases). There are 17 residues in the CDR3. Germline-derived CDR1 and CDR2 are WNHNN and SYGVQD (reference sequence). V was pared by 3 bases and J by 4 bases, with 20 bases between. DNA of the CDR3: TGCGCCAGCAGTGATAGTTTACAGGGAACTAGCGCAGATACGCAGTATTTT. It translates to CASSDSLQGTSADTQYF.